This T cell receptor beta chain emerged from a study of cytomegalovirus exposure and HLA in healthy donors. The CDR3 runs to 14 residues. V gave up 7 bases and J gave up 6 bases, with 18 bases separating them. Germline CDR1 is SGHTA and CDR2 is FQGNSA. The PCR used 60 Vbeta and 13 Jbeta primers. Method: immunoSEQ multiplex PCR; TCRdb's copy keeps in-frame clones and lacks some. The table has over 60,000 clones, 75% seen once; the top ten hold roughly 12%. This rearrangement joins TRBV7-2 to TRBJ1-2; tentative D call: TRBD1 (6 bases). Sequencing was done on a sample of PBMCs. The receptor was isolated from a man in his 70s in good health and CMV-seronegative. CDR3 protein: CASTRGYTADGYTF. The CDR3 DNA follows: TGTGCCAGCACAAGGGGGTATACGGCGGATGGCTACACCTTC.